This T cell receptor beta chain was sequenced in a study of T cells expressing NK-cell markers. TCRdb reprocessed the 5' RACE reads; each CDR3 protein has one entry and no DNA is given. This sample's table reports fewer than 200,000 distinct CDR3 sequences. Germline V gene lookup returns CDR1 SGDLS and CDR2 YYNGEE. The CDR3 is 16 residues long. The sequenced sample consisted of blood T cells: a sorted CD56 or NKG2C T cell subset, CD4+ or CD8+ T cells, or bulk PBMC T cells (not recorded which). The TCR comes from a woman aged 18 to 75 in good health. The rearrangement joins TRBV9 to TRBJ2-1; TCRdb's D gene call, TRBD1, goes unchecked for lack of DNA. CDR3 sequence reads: CASSVGGGSRVNEQFF.